Presented here are 21 T cell receptor beta chains from one specimen sequenced in a study of identical twins. TCRdb re-derived calls from the 5' RACE reads in MiXCR, one entry per CDR3 protein. Seen here are some 710,000 distinct CDR3 sequences, around 6% observed once, and the top ten hold about 2%. Sequencing used naive T cells sorted from blood. The receptors were sampled from a man aged 18 to 35 in good health.

The chain joins TRBV19 to TRBJ2-3; no clear D gene. Trimming cost V 10 bases and J 2 bases, with 13 bases left between them. Germline values: CDR1 LNHDA, CDR2 SQIVND (reference sequence). The length of the CDR3 is 13 residues. Here the CDR3 reads CATIDHYTDTQYF. The CDR3 nucleotides are TGTGCCACTATTGACCATTACACAGATACGCAGTATTTT.

This clonotype was observed at least ten times. The J gene is TRBJ2-3, the V gene TRBV29-1, with TRBD1 matching over 7 bases. Germline CDR1 reads SQVTM; CDR2 reads ANQGSEA. V was clipped by 4 bases and J by 2 bases; unmatched bases: 3. This CDR3 spans 13 amino acids. CDR3 bases: TGCAGCGTTGGGGACAGCCTCACAGATACGCAGTATTTT. Its translation is CSVGDSLTDTQYF.

This clonotype was recorded many times. The chain links TRBV20-1 to TRBJ2-2, with 12 bases identical to TRBD2. From germline, CDR1 is DFQATT and CDR2 SNEGSKA (reference sequence). V lost 3 bases, J lost 3 bases, and 8 bases stayed unmatched. The CDR3 is 17 amino acids. The DNA of the CDR3 is TGCAGTGCTAGCTCGACTAGCGGGAGAATTCACACCGGGGAGCTGTTTTTT. It is translated as CSASSTSGRIHTGELFF.

The chain couples TRBV7-2 to TRBJ2-4; no clear D gene. This CDR3 spans 14 amino acids. V lost 5 bases and J lost 1, with 9 bases in between. CDR1 is SGHTA and CDR2 is FQGNSA in the germline V gene. CDR3 region: CASSASWAKNIQYF. CDR3 coding DNA: TGTGCCAGCAGCGCCTCCTGGGCCAAAAACATTCAGTACTTC.

This clonotype was observed a handful of times. The CDR3 protein is CASSQTSGRGRGLTGEQYF. CDR3 DNA sequence: TGTGCCAGCAGTCAGACTAGCGGGAGAGGGAGGGGCCTTACGGGAGAGCAGTACTTC. V usage is TRBV6-1 and J usage is TRBJ2-7; 12 positions match TRBD2. After removal of 5 bases from V and 7 bases from J, the junction contained 21 bases not matched to a gene. This CDR3 contains 19 residues. CDR1 is MNHNS and CDR2 is SASEGT in the germline V gene.

The sample holds many counts of this clonotype. The chain joins TRBV7-2 to TRBJ2-7; 7 bases fit TRBD1. The CDR3 spans 15 residues. Trimming at V came to 5 bases and at J to 4 bases, leaving 11 bases not matched to a gene. Germline V gene lookup returns CDR1 SGHTA and CDR2 FQGNSA. The CDR3 region is CASSPHGTVSYEQYF. The CDR3 nucleotides read TGTGCCAGCAGCCCCCACGGGACAGTCTCTTACGAGCAGTACTTC.

This rearrangement joins TRBV15 to TRBJ2-2; 8 nucleotides align to TRBD1. The CDR3 totals 14 residues. Germline loops: CDR1 LNHNV, CDR2 YYDKDF (reference sequence). V lost 5 bases, J lost 7 bases, and 6 bases stayed unmatched. CDR3 in DNA: TGTGCCACCAGCGAGGACAGGGCTAGCGGGGAGCTGTTTTTT. This sequence encodes CATSEDRASGELFF.

At least ten counts were recorded for this clonotype. The chain joins TRBV20-1 to TRBJ2-3; D is undetermined. The CDR3 is 14 residues long. Germline V gene lookup returns CDR1 DFQATT and CDR2 SNEGSKA (reference sequence). Trimming took 0 bases from V and 2 from J, leaving 9 bases between them. CDR3 sequence reads: CSARDSYHTDTQYF. CDR3 coding DNA: TGCAGTGCTAGAGATTCGTACCACACAGATACGCAGTATTTT.

CDR3 residues: CASSLPSGGEKLFF. CDR3 bases: TGTGCCAGCAGTCTACCGTCTGGGGGAGAAAAACTGTTTTTT. The chain carries TRBV28 and TRBJ1-4; possible D gene TRBD1, 5 bases. V lost 5 bases to trimming and J lost 8 bases, with 15 bases between them. Germline V CDR1 and CDR2: MDHEN, SYDVKM. The CDR3 extends over 14 amino acids.

In the case of this clonotype: A much larger clone is a single base away; this may be a read error. This chain links TRBV5-1 with TRBJ2-3; 12 nucleotides agree with TRBD1. The CDR3 extends over 15 amino acids. CDR1 and CDR2 (germline): SGHRS, YFSETQ. CDR3 nucleotide sequence: TGCGACAGCAGCACAGGGACAGGGGGCCAAGATACGCAGTATTTT. This encodes CDSSTGTGGQDTQYF.

This chain connects TRBV5-1 to TRBJ2-1; 7 nucleotides line up with TRBD1. The CDR3 runs 13 residues. V lost 3 bases to trimming and J lost 8 bases; unmatched junction nucleotides: 5. Germline values: CDR1 SGHRS, CDR2 YFSETQ. The DNA of the CDR3 is TGCGCCAGCAGCTGGAGACAGGGCGATGAGCAGTTCTTC. It yields the protein CASSWRQGDEQFF.

This clonotype appeared many times. The rearrangement joins TRBV27 to TRBJ2-2, with a tentative D call TRBD2 (6 bases). CDR1 is MNHEY, CDR2 SMNVEV, per germline (reference sequence). V lost 5 bases and J 0 bases, leaving 16 bases between the germline ends. The CDR3 contains 17 residues. CDR3 sequence: CASSPRLALANTGELFF. In DNA, the CDR3 is TGTGCCAGCAGTCCACGTCTAGCGCTCGCGAACACCGGGGAGCTGTTTTTT.

This clonotype has more than one count but fewer than ten. V is TRBV11-2 and J is TRBJ2-1; D gene uncertain. Germline V gives CDR1 SGHAT, CDR2 FQNNGV. V lost 3 bases and J lost 0, with 24 bases in between. This CDR3 comprises 20 residues. This chain's CDR3 is CASSLVPRFGHSSSYNEQFF. CDR3 sequence (DNA): TGTGCCAGCAGCTTGGTTCCCAGATTTGGTCACAGCAGCTCCTACAATGAGCAGTTCTTC.

V is TRBV24-1 and J is TRBJ2-1, with D possibly called TRBD1 or TRBD2 (5 bases each). Trimming removed 6 bases from V and 8 bases from J, with 16 bases in between. The CDR3 consists of 14 residues. Germline V gene sequence: CDR1 KGHDR, CDR2 SFDVKD. This CDR3 reads CATSTLSRGYEQFF. CDR3 DNA: TGTGCCACCAGTACCCTCTCCCGGGGCTATGAGCAGTTCTTC.

This clonotype showed up many times. V gene TRBV12-3 or TRBV12-4 combines with J gene TRBJ2-3; D unresolved. The V end was cut by 3 bases, the J end by 6 bases, with 7 bases between. The CDR3 length is 12 residues. Here the CDR3 reads CASSFVGDTQYF. The CDR3 coding sequence is TGTGCCAGCAGTTTCGTCGGTGATACGCAGTATTTT.

The chain has TRBV29-1 and TRBJ2-2; D is unclear. V lost 6 bases to trimming and J lost 4 bases, with 6 bases between them. The CDR3 covers 11 residues. Germline lookup yields CDR1 SQVTM and CDR2 ANQGSEA. DNA for the CDR3: TGCAGCGTACTGATCACCGGGGAGCTGTTTTTT. It codes for CSVLITGELFF.

This clonotype showed up just a few times. The genes are TRBV5-1 and TRBJ2-2; 9 bases agree with TRBD1. The germline V gene encodes CDR1 SGHRS and CDR2 YFSETQ. The CDR3 runs to 14 residues. The J segment lost 8 bases and the V segment lost 3 bases, leaving 5 bases of the junction unmatched. CDR3 DNA sequence: TGCGCCAGCAGCTGGGGACAGGGTACGGGGGAGCTGTTTTTT. Translated: CASSWGQGTGELFF.

For this clonotype: Since a much larger clone is just one base distant, this may be a read error. The final CDR3 position lacks the conserved phenylalanine or tryptophan, pointing to a likely read error. V usage is TRBV6-5 and J usage is TRBJ1-1; D may be TRBD1 (6 bases). V was shortened by 9 bases and J by 5 bases, with 10 bases between the two germline ends. Germline CDR1 reads MNHEY; CDR2 reads SVGAGI. There are 11 residues in the CDR3. CDR3 region: CARQGKTEAFC. In DNA, the CDR3 is TGTGCCAGACAGGGAAAGACTGAAGCTTTCTGT.

This clonotype was seen repeatedly, ten times or more. This sequence joins TRBV12-3 or TRBV12-4 and TRBJ2-5; tentative D call: TRBD2 (6 bases). The CDR3 runs to 17 residues. V lost 3 bases and J lost 0, with 17 bases in between. CDR3 residues: CASSFMGGIRYQETQYF. The CDR3 DNA reads as TGTGCCAGCAGTTTTATGGGCGGGATTCGGTACCAAGAGACCCAGTACTTC.

This clonotype appeared a few times. The chain is built from TRBV5-6 and TRBJ2-6, with D possibly being TRBD1 (5 bases). This CDR3 comprises 15 residues. The germline CDR1 and CDR2 sequences are SGHDT and YYEEEE. V was trimmed by 4 bases and J by 2 bases, leaving 10 bases between them. The CDR3 bases are TGTGCCAGCAGCGTGACAGTTACTGGGGCCAACGTCCTGACTTTC. This sequence encodes CASSVTVTGANVLTF. Combining the CDR3 with reference TRBV5-6 and TRBJ2-6 gives the whole variable domain DAGVTQSPTHLIKTRGQQVTLRCSPKSGHDTVSWYQQALGQGPQFIFQYYEEEERQRGNFPDRFSGHQFPNYSSELNVNALLLGDSALYLCASSVTVTGANVLTFGAGSRLTVL.

The rearrangement uses TRBV7-9 and TRBJ1-1; D is unresolved. The germline gives CDR1 SEHNR, CDR2 FQNEAQ (reference sequence). V lost 5 bases to trimming and J lost 5 bases, with 9 bases between them. The CDR3 covers 12 residues. For the CDR3, the DNA is TGTGCCAGCAGCCGTACGCAAACTGAAGCTTTCTTT. Translated: CASSRTQTEAFF.